A single sample gave rise to the 32 T cell receptor beta chains below, sequenced in a study of cytomegalovirus exposure and HLA in healthy donors. The PCR was carried out with 60 Vbeta primers and 13 Jbeta primers. The data were produced by immunoSEQ multiplex PCR, yet TCRdb's version contains in-frame clones alone and is incomplete. The sample lists under 200,000 clones, roughly 80% seen once, with 9.5% to 12% in the top ten. The source material was PBMCs. The receptors stem from a man aged 45 to 65 in good health and CMV-seropositive.

The genes are TRBV7-6 and TRBJ2-7, with 10 bases aligning to TRBD1. CDR1 SGHVS and CDR2 FNYEAQ come from the germline V gene. Trimming removed 2 bases from V and 6 bases from J; junction bases left unmatched: 1. There are 13 residues in the CDR3. CDR3 sequence (DNA): TGTGCCAGCAGCTTACGGGACAGGGGCGAGCAGTACTTC. This sequence encodes CASSLRDRGEQYF.

The chain joins TRBV7-2 to TRBJ2-5; TRBD2 might be the D (7 bases). V lost 1 base, J lost 12 bases, and 15 bases lay in between. This CDR3 spans 13 amino acids. The germline V gene has CDR1 SGHTA and CDR2 FQGNSA. The CDR3 is CASSLGWQGGEYF. The CDR3 nucleotides read TGTGCCAGCAGCTTAGGATGGCAAGGGGGGGAGTACTTC.

The rearrangement joins TRBV4-3 to TRBJ2-7, with 11 bases fitting TRBD2. The CDR3 is 14 amino acids. The V gene end was trimmed by 3 bases and the J gene end by 2 bases; junction bases not matched to a gene: 0. CDR1 and CDR2 (germline): LGHNA, YSLEER. The CDR3 bases are TGCGCCAGCAGCCAGACTAGCGGGGCCTACGAGCAGTACTTC. This encodes CASSQTSGAYEQYF.

The rearrangement uses TRBV6-6 and TRBJ2-7, with 8 nucleotides matching TRBD1. Per germline, CDR1 MNHNY and CDR2 SVGAGI (reference sequence). The CDR3 loop spans 16 amino acids. V shed 2 bases and J 2 bases; nucleotides not matched to a gene: 8. In DNA, the CDR3 is TGTGCCAGCAGTTACCCTGGACAGGGAAAGACCTACGAGCAGTACTTC. Its protein product is CASSYPGQGKTYEQYF.

V and J are TRBV4-3 and TRBJ2-2; TRBD1 agrees at 10 bases. V lost 4 bases and J lost 3; bases outside the gene matches: 11. Germline V gene data show CDR1 as LGHNA and CDR2 as YSLEER. The CDR3 consists of 18 residues. This CDR3 reads CASSRLFSGTGDTGELFF. CDR3 bases: TGCGCCAGCAGCCGCCTTTTCTCCGGGACAGGGGACACCGGGGAGCTGTTTTTT.

Comment on this clone: Germline and junction disagree at one end, which may indicate a read error. The chain uses TRBV5-4 and TRBJ2-6; D possibly corresponds to TRBD2 (7 bases). CDR3 size: 19 residues. From germline, CDR1 is SGHNT and CDR2 YYREEE (reference sequence). The CDR3 DNA follows: TGTGCCAGCAGCAATGGGAGGGGACTGACGCTCTTGGGGGCCAACGGCCTGACTTTC. Protein product: CASSNGRGLTLLGANGLTF.

This rearrangement joins TRBV6-5 to TRBJ1-3, with TRBD1 matching over 8 bases. V gave up 6 bases and J gave up 2 bases; unmatched junction bases: 6. Looked up from germline, CDR1 is MNHEY and CDR2 is SVGAGI. CDR3 length: 15 residues. The CDR3 is CASRGGQGPGNTIYF. The CDR3 nucleotides read TGTGCCAGCAGGGGAGGACAGGGCCCTGGAAACACCATATATTTT.

The rearrangement uses TRBV7-3 and TRBJ2-3, with D possibly TRBD2 on 6 matching bases. V lost 5 bases and J lost 0, with 12 bases in between. The CDR3 runs to 15 residues. From germline, CDR1 is SGHTA and CDR2 FQGTGA. The CDR3 loop reads CASSPTGTSTDTQYF. The CDR3 nucleotides are TGTGCCAGCAGCCCGACCGGGACTAGCACAGATACGCAGTATTTT.

V usage is TRBV10-3 and J usage is TRBJ1-1; D is unclear. The CDR3 runs 14 residues. CDR1 and CDR2 (germline): ENHRY, SYGVKD. V dropped 3 bases and J dropped 4 bases, with 12 bases sitting between them. CDR3 DNA sequence: TGTGCCATCAGTGAAACCCCCAGTCGCACTGAAGCTTTCTTT. Translation gives CAISETPSRTEAFF.

The chain carries TRBV28 and TRBJ1-4; D not certain. This CDR3 is built from 17 residues. Germline CDR1 is MDHEN and CDR2 is SYDVKM. V was trimmed by 5 bases and J by 2 bases, leaving 18 bases between them. The CDR3 loop reads CASSIQGPGGTNEKLFF. The CDR3, as DNA: TGTGCCAGCAGTATTCAAGGCCCCGGAGGCACTAATGAAAAACTGTTTTTT.

V and J are TRBV7-2 and TRBJ1-4; D is possibly TRBD1 (6 bases). V dropped 5 bases and J dropped 8 bases, with 18 bases sitting between them. The germline gives CDR1 SGHTA, CDR2 FQGNSA. CDR3 length equals 15 residues. CDR3 sequence (DNA): TGTGCCAGCAGCCCTAATGCGGGGGCGGGGGAAAAACTGTTTTTT. Its translation is CASSPNAGAGEKLFF. The whole variable domain, remainder taken from reference TRBV7-2 and TRBJ1-4, is GAGVSQSPSNKVTEKGKDVELRCDPISGHTALYWYRQSLGQGLEFLIYFQGNSAPDKSGLPSDRFSAERTGGSVSTLTIQRTQQEDSAVYLCASSPNAGAGEKLFFGSGTQLSVL.

The genes are TRBV21-1 and TRBJ2-4; TRBD1, the table's D call, was not compared with the DNA. TRBV21-1 has pseudogene status. The CDR3 totals 15 residues. CDR3 loop: CASSKGGQGKNIQYF. CDR3 DNA sequence: TGTGCCAGCAGCAAAGGGGGGCAGGGCAAAAACATTCAGTACTTC.

The chain links TRBV19 to TRBJ2-5; 11 positions agree with TRBD2. Matching the DNA end better, TRBJ2-7 makes the J call doubtful. The CDR3 is 16 residues long. The germline V gene encodes CDR1 LNHDA and CDR2 SQIVND (reference sequence). As DNA, the CDR3 is TGTGCCAGTAGTATCCAACTAGCGGGAGTATCCTACGAGCAGTACTTC. This translates into CASSIQLAGVSYEQYF.

This chain joins TRBV5-8 and TRBJ1-5; 8 bases match TRBD1. CDR1 SGHTS and CDR2 YDEGEE come from the germline V gene. After removal of 4 bases from V and 5 bases from J, the junction contained 11 bases not matched to a gene. The CDR3 covers 16 residues. CDR3 region: CASSPGTGSPYQPQHF. CDR3 DNA: TGTGCCAGCAGCCCCGGGACAGGTTCCCCCTATCAGCCCCAGCATTTT. Supplemented by reference TRBV5-8 and TRBJ1-5, the full variable domain reads EAGVTQSPTHLIKTRGQQATLRCSPISGHTSVYWYQQALGLGLQFLLWYDEGEERNRGNFPPRFSGRQFPNYSSELNVNALELEDSALYLCASSPGTGSPYQPQHFGDGTRLSIL.

The chain joins TRBV7-9 to TRBJ2-1; 9 nucleotides align to TRBD2. The germline gives CDR1 SEHNR, CDR2 FQNEAQ (reference sequence). The CDR3 has 18 amino acids. After removal of 2 bases from V and 2 bases from J, the junction contained 10 bases not matched to a gene. The CDR3: CASSLFGSSSGTYNEQFF. Here the CDR3 DNA reads TGTGCCAGCAGCTTATTCGGGTCTTCTAGCGGGACCTACAATGAGCAGTTCTTC.

The rearrangement links TRBV6-5 to TRBJ2-7; 7 positions match TRBD1. The CDR3 runs to 13 residues. The germline gives CDR1 MNHEY, CDR2 SVGAGI. J lost 4 bases, V lost 2 bases, and 2 bases had no gene match. CDR3 protein: CASSYLTGYEQYF. In DNA form, the CDR3 reads TGTGCCAGCAGTTACCTGACAGGGTACGAGCAGTACTTC.

The gene calls are TRBV6-6 and TRBJ2-3; the match to TRBD1 covers 7 bases. The germline V gene encodes CDR1 MNHNY and CDR2 SVGAGI (reference sequence). CDR3 length: 15 residues. Germline trimming cut 5 bases from V and 2 bases from J; bases unmatched to any gene: 7. This chain's CDR3 is CASSPRTGNTDTQYF. The CDR3 DNA reads TGTGCCAGCAGTCCCCGGACAGGAAACACAGATACGCAGTATTTT.

This chain uses TRBV18 with TRBJ2-7; 10 bases agree with TRBD1. The CDR3 covers 14 residues. Per germline, CDR1 KGHSH and CDR2 LQKENI. V gave up 9 bases and J gave up 6 bases; unmatched junction bases: 11. CDR3 sequence: CASQNRDRGSEQYF. CDR3 DNA sequence: TGTGCCAGTCAAAACCGGGACAGGGGTTCCGAGCAGTACTTC.

This clone has only one observation. J is TRBJ2-3 and V is TRBV19; possible D gene TRBD2, 6 bases. Between the trimmed V and J ends, which lost 7 bases and 6 bases, there was a span of 20 bases. In germline, CDR1 is LNHDA, CDR2 SQIVND (reference sequence). The CDR3 extends over 15 amino acids. The CDR3 loop is CASTLGGIEGDTQYF. DNA of the CDR3: TGTGCCAGTACCCTTGGGGGGATAGAGGGGGATACGCAGTATTTT.

This chain joins TRBV5-1 and TRBJ1-5; no reliable D call. The V end lost 2 bases, the J end lost 5 bases, and 11 bases lay between the germline ends. There are 14 residues in the CDR3. CDR1 is SGHRS, CDR2 YFSETQ, per germline. As DNA, the CDR3 is TGCGCCAGCAGCTTAACGGGGAGGGATCAGCCCCAGCATTTT. Translation gives CASSLTGRDQPQHF.

As concerns this clone: Sequence at one end of the junction differs from germline and may be a read error. The chain couples TRBV7-6 to TRBJ2-7; possibly TRBD2 for D (7 bases). This CDR3 contains 17 residues. Per germline, CDR1 SGHVS and CDR2 FNYEAQ. The DNA for the CDR3 is TGTGTCAGCAGCTTAGGGCAAGGGGGGGATAGCTCCTACGAGCAGTACTTC. Its protein is CVSSLGQGGDSSYEQYF.

The chain is built from TRBV14 and TRBJ2-3; D remains ambiguous. The CDR3 spans 13 residues. The germline V and J ends were trimmed by 4 bases and 3 bases, with 8 bases remaining between them. Germline CDR1 is SGHDN and CDR2 is FVKESK. The CDR3 sequence: CASSRRWTDTQYF. CDR3 nucleotide sequence: TGTGCCAGCAGCCGCAGATGGACAGATACGCAGTATTTT.

The chain is built from TRBV19 and TRBJ1-6; D is undetermined. Germline values: CDR1 LNHDA, CDR2 SQIVND (reference sequence). Trimming shortened V by 3 bases and J by 4 bases, and 10 bases separated the two germline ends. This CDR3 has 15 amino acids. The CDR3 reads CASSILAEYNSPLHF. CDR3 DNA: TGTGCCAGTAGTATTCTGGCGGAGTATAATTCACCCCTCCACTTT.

This clone appeared once. The DNA of the CDR3 is TGTGCCAGCAGCTCCGGCAGGGGATCTAGACATATTGATAATTCACCCCTCCACTTT. This encodes CASSSGRGSRHIDNSPLHF. The chain has TRBV7-2 and TRBJ1-6; D possibly corresponds to TRBD1 (6 bases). CDR1 is SGHTA and CDR2 is FQGNSA in the germline V gene. The CDR3 has 19 amino acids. V was pared by 4 bases and J by 5 bases, with 24 bases between.

This clone was recorded only once. CDR3 bases: TGTGCCAGCAGTTACGACGGGAGGTACGAGCAGTACTTC. Its protein product is CASSYDGRYEQYF. The chain combines TRBV6-6 with TRBJ2-7; 7 bases agree with TRBD2. Trimming took 2 bases from V and 4 from J; bases not matched to a gene: 2. The germline V gene encodes CDR1 MNHNY and CDR2 SVGAGI (reference sequence). The CDR3 runs to 13 residues.

This clone was observed a handful of times. The chain uses TRBV6-4 and TRBJ1-2; TRBD1 matches 7 bases. Germline V lookup: CDR1 MRHNA, CDR2 SNTAGT. The CDR3 contains 15 residues. Trimming at V came to 2 bases and at J to 6 bases, leaving 9 bases not matched to a gene. The chain's CDR3 is CASSDEGGDRDGYTF. The CDR3 DNA follows: TGTGCCAGCAGTGACGAGGGAGGCGACAGGGATGGCTACACCTTC.

This clone was picked up one time. This chain connects TRBV29-1 to TRBJ1-1, with D possibly matching TRBD1 (6 bases). Germline CDR1 is SQVTM and CDR2 is ANQGSEA. V was trimmed by 2 bases and J by 1 base, leaving 8 bases between them. There are 13 residues in the CDR3. The CDR3 DNA follows: TGCAGCGTTGAACGGGACAAGAACACTGAAGCTTTCTTT. Translation: CSVERDKNTEAFF.

This clone showed up just once. This chain links TRBV4-3 with TRBJ2-5, with D tentatively TRBD2 (5 bases). Trimming removed 1 base at V and 5 bases at J, with 11 bases between. The CDR3 sequence is 14 residues long. CDR1 and CDR2 from the germline V gene are LGHNA and YSLEER. The chain's CDR3 is CASSQVGGHETQYF. The DNA for the CDR3 is TGCGCCAGCAGCCAAGTAGGAGGCCACGAGACCCAGTACTTC.

The chain couples TRBV4-2 to TRBJ2-7; D gene unclear. The germline V and J ends were trimmed by 5 bases and 2 bases, with 4 bases remaining between them. Germline V gene lookup returns CDR1 LGHNA and CDR2 YNFKEQ. The CDR3 consists of 11 residues. The CDR3, as DNA: TGTGCCAGCAGCGCTACCTACGAGCAGTACTTC. Protein product: CASSATYEQYF.

This clone was detected a few times. This sequence joins TRBV28 and TRBJ1-2, with D possibly being TRBD1 (6 bases). The CDR3 runs to 12 residues. Trimming removed 8 bases at V and 10 bases at J, with 17 bases between. The V gene's germline CDR1 is MDHEN and CDR2 SYDVKM. CDR3 in amino acids: CASARQGNDYTF. The CDR3 coding sequence is TGTGCCAGCGCCCGCCAGGGGAATGACTACACCTTC.

Only one count was recorded for this clone. This sequence joins TRBV7-3 and TRBJ2-3; 14 bases are a match to TRBD2. The CDR3 is 15 amino acids. CDR1 is SGHTA and CDR2 is FQGTGA in the germline V gene. The V gene end was trimmed by 3 bases and the J gene end by 4 bases; junction bases not matched to a gene: 0. In DNA, the CDR3 is TGTGCCAGCAGCTTGGGACTAGCGGGAGCAGATACGCAGTATTTT. Its translation: CASSLGLAGADTQYF.

This chain links TRBV29-1 with TRBJ1-1; weak D call: TRBD1 (6 bases). Trimming removed 6 bases from V and 0 bases from J, with 11 bases in between. CDR1 is SQVTM, CDR2 ANQGSEA, per germline. This CDR3 comprises 13 residues. This CDR3 reads CSVASGVNTEAFF. The CDR3, as DNA: TGCAGCGTAGCCTCAGGGGTGAACACTGAAGCTTTCTTT. The full variable domain, in which reference TRBV29-1 and TRBJ1-1 provide the parts outside the CDR3, is SAVISQKPSRDICQRGTSLTIQCQVDSQVTMMFWYRQQPGQSLTLIATANQGSEATYESGFVIDKFPISRPNLTFSTLTVSNMSPEDSSIYLCSVASGVNTEAFFGQGTRLTVV.